Listed below are T cell receptor beta chains from one sample, sequenced in a study of OX40 agonist ivuxolimab in advanced cancers. Assay used: immunoSEQ multiplex PCR; TCRdb lists only in-frame clones, some missing. This table has 78,000 or so clones, roughly 84% appearing once. The sequencing used CD4+ or CD8+ T cells sorted from blood, collected in a trial of the OX40 agonist ivuxolimab. These receptors originate from an adult with an advanced solid tumor such as melanoma, head and neck, liver or kidney cancer. Both conserved end residues are part of each CDR3. The D gene is left open where the match is weak. Size is omitted from some rows. Given values are once, few, many or a class for expanded clones.

NA	NA	TRBV18	TRBJ2-6	CASSPQVGPSGANVLTF	TGTGCCAGCTCCCCACAAGTAGGGCCCTCTGGGGCCAACGTCCTGACTTTC
NA	NA	TRBV5-6	TRBJ2-4	CASSQAPGAAKNIQYF	TGTGCCAGCAGCCAAGCGCCGGGGGCTGCCAAAAACATTCAGTACTTC
TRBD1	NA	TRBV5-1	TRBJ2-7	CASSLVGRGPYEQYF	TGCGCCAGCAGCTTGGTCGGCAGGGGGCCCTACGAGCAGTACTTC
NA	NA	TRBV7-2	TRBJ2-2	CASSLVDPWDLANTGELFF	TGTGCCAGCAGCTTAGTCGACCCCTGGGATTTGGCGAACACCGGGGAGCTGTTTTTT
TRBD2	NA	TRBV10-3	TRBJ2-1	CAISLLAEAYNEQFF	TGTGCCATCAGCTTACTAGCGGAGGCTTATAATGAGCAGTTCTTC
NA	NA	TRBV10-3	TRBJ2-1	CAISDIYEQFF	TGTGCCATCAGTGACATCTATGAGCAGTTCTTC
TRBD1	NA	TRBV28	TRBJ1-1	CASSVTGGWTEAFF	TGTGCCAGCAGTGTGACAGGGGGCTGGACTGAAGCTTTCTTT
TRBD2	NA	TRBV19	TRBJ2-7	CASSRRGGVVYEQYF	TGTGCCAGTAGCCGGCGGGGGGGGGTCGTCTACGAGCAGTACTTC
NA	NA	TRBV5-8	TRBJ2-1	CASSLAAGTAYNEQFF	TGTGCCAGCAGCTTGGCGGCAGGGACGGCCTACAATGAGCAGTTCTTC
NA	NA	TRBV19	TRBJ2-1	CASSMPLARVNEQFF	TGTGCCAGTAGTATGCCCCTAGCAAGGGTCAATGAGCAGTTCTTC
TRBD2	NA	TRBV7-9	TRBJ2-3	CASSLGLAGDTQYF	TGTGCCAGCAGCTTAGGGCTAGCGGGAGATACGCAGTATTTT
NA	NA	TRBV5-1	TRBJ1-2	CASSYLGGDSYGYTF	TGCGCCAGCAGCTACCTGGGTGGGGATTCCTATGGCTACACCTTC
NA	once	TRBV7-7	TRBJ2-5	CASSYGTEETQYF	TGTGCTAGCAGTTACGGGACTGAGGAGACCCAGTACTTC
TRBD1	NA	TRBV5-4	TRBJ1-2	CASSLSTGNYGYTF	TGTGCCAGCAGCCTTTCGACAGGGAACTATGGCTACACCTTC
NA	once	TRBV27	TRBJ2-2	CASRIPDGAYAGELFF	TGTGCCAGCAGGATACCCGACGGGGCGTACGCCGGGGAGCTGTTTTTT
TRBD1	NA	TRBV7-9	TRBJ2-7	CASTQGQTAYEQYF	TGTGCCAGCACCCAGGGACAGACTGCCTACGAGCAGTACTTC
NA	NA	TRBV19	TRBJ2-7	CASSIVGLEQYF	TGTGCCAGTAGTATAGTGGGGCTGGAGCAGTACTTC
NA	once	TRBV7-9	TRBJ2-7	CASSYRAGNEQYF	TGTGCCAGCAGTTACCGGGCAGGGAACGAGCAGTACTTC
NA	NA	TRBV7-9	TRBJ2-5	CASSLGGGQETQYF	TGTGCCAGCAGCTTAGGAGGGGGCCAAGAGACCCAGTACTTC
NA	NA	TRBV4-3	TRBJ1-2	CASSQGFQGGYGYTF	TGCGCCAGCAGCCAAGGATTTCAGGGAGGTTATGGCTACACCTTC
TRBD2	once	TRBV4-1	TRBJ2-3	CASSQDGTRTDTQYF	TGCGCCAGCAGCCAAGACGGGACTAGAACAGATACGCAGTATTTT
NA	NA	TRBV28	TRBJ1-5	CASSYAGAAGQRPQHF	TGTGCCAGCAGCTACGCGGGGGCAGCTGGACAAAGGCCCCAGCATTTT